Below, 30 T cell receptor beta chains from the same sample are listed, as sequenced in a study of early T cells in non-severe SARS-CoV-2 infection. Each CDR3 protein is one row after TCRdb ran MiXCR on the 5' RACE reads. Of under 90,000 distinct CDR3 sequences in the sample, about 14% were seen once. The material sequenced was whole blood. The receptors stem from an adult who was a healthcare worker with PCR-confirmed SARS-CoV-2 infection or an uninfected control (not recorded which).

The rearrangement links TRBV28 to TRBJ1-1, with TRBD1 identical over 12 bases. The J segment lost 10 bases and the V segment lost 5 bases, leaving 11 bases of the junction unmatched. CDR1 and CDR2 from the germline V gene are MDHEN and SYDVKM. The CDR3 covers 15 residues. In DNA form, the CDR3 reads TGTGCCAGCAGTAGGACGGGACAGGGGGCTGGTGGAGCTTTCTTT. This codes for CASSRTGQGAGGAFF.

This clonotype was counted between two and nine times. The chain is built from TRBV19 and TRBJ2-1; D assignment may be TRBD1 or TRBD2 (6 bases each). V was clipped by 10 bases and J by 6 bases, with 19 bases between them. Germline-derived CDR1 and CDR2 are LNHDA and SQIVND (reference sequence). The CDR3 is made up of 14 amino acids. Here the CDR3 reads CAISTGANINEQFF. The DNA of the CDR3 is TGTGCCATATCGACGGGGGCCAATATCAATGAGCAGTTCTTC.

On this clonotype: This sequence may be a read error, since a much larger clone differs from it by one base. The chain joins TRBV7-9 to TRBJ1-1; D may be TRBD1 (6 bases). Germline assignment: CDR1 SEHNR and CDR2 FQNEAQ (reference sequence). CDR3 length: 13 amino acids. V lost 8 bases and J 7 bases, leaving 17 bases between the germline ends. The CDR3 loop reads CASGAGTLNEAFF. CDR3 DNA sequence: TGTGCCAGCGGCGCGGGGACACTAAATGAAGCTTTCTTT.

J is TRBJ2-3 and V is TRBV3-1; D unresolved. CDR1 is LGHDT and CDR2 is YNNKEL in the germline V gene (reference sequence). Trimming left V 1 base short and J 8 bases short, with 7 bases between. There are 12 residues in the CDR3. CDR3 sequence: CASSQGTPTQYF. The CDR3 region has the DNA TGTGCCAGCAGCCAAGGGACCCCTACGCAGTATTTT.

Ten or more counts support this clonotype. The gene calls are TRBV7-2 and TRBJ2-1; D is ambiguous. CDR1 is SGHTA, CDR2 FQGNSA, per germline. The CDR3 contains 15 residues. V was clipped by 2 bases and J by 5 bases, with 13 bases between them. The CDR3: CASSLRRGYDNEQFF. CDR3 coding DNA: TGTGCCAGCAGCTTAAGGCGAGGTTATGACAATGAGCAGTTCTTC.

V and J are TRBV4-3 and TRBJ2-7, with D possibly being TRBD2 (6 bases). V gave up 0 bases and J gave up 4 bases, with 13 bases separating them. Germline V gene data show CDR1 as LGHNA and CDR2 as YSLEER. CDR3 length equals 15 residues. This CDR3 is CASSQERGRLYEQYF. The DNA for the CDR3 is TGCGCCAGCAGCCAAGAGCGGGGCAGATTGTACGAGCAGTACTTC.

The table lists this clonotype with many counts. The chain has TRBV11-2 and TRBJ2-3, with D perhaps assigned TRBD1 or TRBD2 (6 bases each). Germline values: CDR1 SGHAT, CDR2 FQNNGV. This CDR3 is built from 16 residues. V lost 8 bases to trimming and J lost 1 base, with 19 bases between them. The CDR3 sequence is CASGPMGGWGTDTQYF. DNA of the CDR3: TGTGCCAGCGGCCCTATGGGGGGCTGGGGCACAGATACGCAGTATTTT.

V usage is TRBV29-1 and J usage is TRBJ1-1, with a weak D call TRBD1 (6 bases). V dropped 4 bases and J dropped 4 bases, with 10 bases sitting between them. CDR1 and CDR2 (germline): SQVTM, ANQGSEA. This CDR3 spans 12 amino acids. CDR3 loop: CSVVPGVTEAFF. The CDR3 DNA sequence: TGCAGCGTTGTTCCAGGGGTCACTGAAGCTTTCTTT.

The chain uses TRBV29-1 and TRBJ2-2, with D perhaps matching TRBD1 (5 bases). The germline V gene has CDR1 SQVTM and CDR2 ANQGSEA. Trimming cost V 7 bases and J 2 bases, with 14 bases left between them. CDR3 size: 14 residues. The CDR3 coding sequence is TGCAGCGCCCTAAGGGGCCTCAACACCGGGGAGCTGTTTTTT. Translating it yields CSALRGLNTGELFF.

This clonotype has only a few counts. This chain links TRBV10-2 with TRBJ2-7; D is uncertain. The CDR3 is made up of 13 amino acids. V lost 4 bases to trimming and J lost 0 bases, with 7 bases between them. Germline V gene lookup returns CDR1 WSHSY and CDR2 SAAADI. The CDR3 sequence is CASSGRASYEQYF. The DNA for the CDR3 is TGCGCCAGCAGTGGACGTGCCTCCTACGAGCAGTACTTC.

This clonotype showed up just a few times. The chain carries TRBV10-3 and TRBJ1-2; tentatively, D is TRBD1 (5 bases). The V end lost 10 bases, the J end lost 8 bases, and 14 bases lay between the germline ends. Germline V gives CDR1 ENHRY, CDR2 SYGVKD. The length of the CDR3 is 11 residues. The CDR3 sequence: CATGAGRGYTF. The DNA of the CDR3 is TGTGCCACCGGGGCAGGGAGAGGCTACACCTTC.

This clonotype was recorded many times. J is TRBJ1-6 and V is TRBV7-2; possible D gene TRBD1, 6 bases. Trimming shortened V by 0 bases and J by 3 bases, and 12 bases separated the two germline ends. Looked up from germline, CDR1 is SGHTA and CDR2 is FQGNSA. The CDR3 totals 17 residues. The CDR3 bases are TGTGCCAGCAGCTTAGCGGTAGGGGGTGTCTATAATTCACCCCTCCACTTT. Its translation is CASSLAVGGVYNSPLHF.

This clonotype was seen a few times. The chain uses TRBV7-8 and TRBJ1-1, with D possibly matching TRBD1 (6 bases). CDR1 and CDR2 from the germline V gene are SGHVS and FQNEAQ. The CDR3 loop spans 15 amino acids. Trimming took off 0 bases at V and 11 bases at J, with 19 bases between the two ends. CDR3 region: CASSLARQGPAGAFF. In DNA, the CDR3 is TGTGCCAGCAGCTTAGCGCGGCAGGGGCCTGCGGGGGCTTTCTTT.

The V and J genes are TRBV11-2 and TRBJ2-7; D is perhaps TRBD1 (5 bases). V was cut by 7 bases and J by 5 bases, with 15 bases left in between. The CDR3 contains 13 residues. Per germline, CDR1 SGHAT and CDR2 FQNNGV. The CDR3 reads CASNLAGINEQYF. Written as DNA, the CDR3 is TGTGCCAGCAACCTGGCAGGGATCAACGAGCAGTACTTC.

This clonotype was seen at least ten times. The chain links TRBV10-1 to TRBJ1-1, with 7 bases lining up with TRBD1. CDR3 length equals 13 residues. The V segment lost 6 bases and the J segment 5 bases; nucleotides outside the gene matches: 6. Germline assignment: CDR1 WNHNN and CDR2 SYGVQD (reference sequence). CDR3 coding DNA: TGCGCCAGCAGGTCTTCAGGGGGGACTGAAGCTTTCTTT. Protein product: CASRSSGGTEAFF.

This clonotype was seen many times. The chain carries TRBV5-6 and TRBJ2-3; D not certain. The germline V gene has CDR1 SGHDT and CDR2 YYEEEE. V was shortened by 4 bases and J by 2 bases, with 14 bases between the two germline ends. This CDR3 comprises 15 residues. The CDR3 spells CASSRRAQVTDTQYF. Written as DNA, the CDR3 is TGTGCCAGCAGCCGCCGGGCCCAAGTCACAGATACGCAGTATTTT.

The chain joins TRBV5-1 to TRBJ1-6; no clear D. The V end lost 2 bases, the J end lost 8 bases, and 17 bases lay between the germline ends. CDR1 and CDR2 from the germline V gene are SGHRS and YFSETQ. The CDR3 spans 16 residues. CDR3 residues: CASSFVGPGSDSPLHF. The CDR3 nucleotides read TGCGCCAGCAGCTTTGTAGGGCCCGGGAGCGATTCACCCCTCCACTTT.

The CDR3 sequence: CASSLRGATQYF. CDR3 bases: TGTGCCAGCAGCTTACGGGGAGCTACGCAGTATTTT. V usage is TRBV7-9 and J usage is TRBJ2-3; a possible D gene is TRBD2 (5 bases). Trimming took off 2 bases at V and 8 bases at J, with 8 bases between the two ends. Per germline, CDR1 SEHNR and CDR2 FQNEAQ (reference sequence). There are 12 residues in the CDR3.

The chain links TRBV29-1 to TRBJ2-5; D is uncertain. The germline gives CDR1 SQVTM, CDR2 ANQGSEA. The CDR3 contains 11 residues. The V and J ends lost 5 bases and 5 bases respectively, with 9 bases between them. The CDR3 sequence: CSVSRMETQYF. The CDR3 DNA reads as TGCAGCGTTTCAAGGATGGAGACCCAGTACTTC.

The chain has TRBV2 and TRBJ1-5; possibly TRBD1 for D (6 bases). Deletions cut 2 bases from V and 5 bases from J, with 13 bases between. Germline V gene sequence: CDR1 SNHLY, CDR2 FYNNEI. The CDR3 has 15 residues. The CDR3 DNA is TGTGCCAGCAGTGAACTTCAGGGGACGTATCAGCCCCAGCATTTT. Protein product: CASSELQGTYQPQHF.

The rearrangement joins TRBV4-1 to TRBJ2-5, with TRBD2 matching 9 bases. Trimming removed 5 bases from V and 2 bases from J; junction bases left unmatched: 9. This CDR3 is 16 amino acids long. CDR1 is MGHRA, CDR2 YSYEKL, per germline. Written as DNA, the CDR3 is TGCGCCAGCAGCAAGCGAGTAGCGGGGGCTCAAGAGACCCAGTACTTC. This codes for CASSKRVAGAQETQYF.

This clonotype occurred a few times. This chain links TRBV5-4 with TRBJ2-7; 9 bases are a match to TRBD2. The CDR3 loop spans 16 amino acids. CDR1 and CDR2 from the germline V gene are SGHNT and YYREEE (reference sequence). V was pared by 4 bases and J by 3 bases, with 11 bases of the junction left unmatched. The CDR3 coding sequence is TGTGCCAGCAGCCCGAGGTTTGCTAGCGGGGTCTACGAGCAGTACTTC. Its translation: CASSPRFASGVYEQYF.

This clonotype was seen only a few times. The J gene is TRBJ2-3, the V gene TRBV29-1, with D perhaps given as TRBD1 or TRBD2 (5 bases each). Germline lookup yields CDR1 SQVTM and CDR2 ANQGSEA. V was clipped by 6 bases and J by 7 bases, with 5 bases between them. The CDR3 runs 9 residues. The CDR3 bases are TGCAGCGTGGGACATACGCAGTATTTT. This translates into CSVGHTQYF.

The V gene is TRBV11-2, the J gene TRBJ1-2; no firm D call. The CDR3 has 13 amino acids. Germline V CDR1 and CDR2: SGHAT, FQNNGV. The ends were cut back, 5 bases at V and 2 bases at J, with 9 bases in the middle. The CDR3 region is CASSPAENYGYTF. CDR3 in DNA: TGTGCCAGCAGCCCTGCAGAGAACTATGGCTACACCTTC.

This clonotype was counted a few times. The V and J genes are TRBV20-1 and TRBJ2-7, with D perhaps TRBD2 (7 bases). V was pared by 3 bases and J by 2 bases, with 14 bases between. Germline values: CDR1 DFQATT, CDR2 SNEGSKA (reference sequence). The CDR3 consists of 14 residues. The CDR3 loop reads CSASRGAFTYEQYF. For the CDR3, the DNA is TGCAGTGCTAGTCGGGGGGCGTTTACCTACGAGCAGTACTTC.

The rearrangement joins TRBV11-1 to TRBJ2-2; either TRBD1 or TRBD2 may supply D (5 bases each). Germline V gene lookup returns CDR1 SGHAT and CDR2 FQDESV (reference sequence). The CDR3 extends over 15 amino acids. Deletions cut 5 bases from V and 3 bases from J, with 13 bases between. The CDR3 protein is CASSGAGGDTGELFF. Here the CDR3 DNA reads TGTGCCAGCAGCGGGGCTGGAGGCGACACCGGGGAGCTGTTTTTT.

This clonotype was seen a handful of times. The chain joins TRBV7-2 to TRBJ1-6, with a possible D match to TRBD1 (6 bases). The V end was cut by 2 bases, the J end by 0 bases, with 17 bases between. The CDR3 has 19 amino acids. Germline CDR1 is SGHTA and CDR2 is FQGNSA. In DNA form, the CDR3 reads TGTGCCAGCAGCTTAAACCCACAGGGCCGTAGCTCCTATAATTCACCCCTCCACTTT. As protein: CASSLNPQGRSSYNSPLHF. Supplemented by reference TRBV7-2 and TRBJ1-6, the full variable domain reads GAGVSQSPSNKVTEKGKDVELRCDPISGHTALYWYRQSLGQGLEFLIYFQGNSAPDKSGLPSDRFSAERTGGSVSTLTIQRTQQEDSAVYLCASSLNPQGRSSYNSPLHFGNGTRLTVT.

This clonotype has a handful of counts. The CDR3 DNA reads TGCAGTGCACCCTGGACAGGAAACACAGATACGCAGTATTTT. Translating it yields CSAPWTGNTDTQYF. This chain links TRBV20-1 with TRBJ2-3; 7 positions match TRBD1. This CDR3 is 14 amino acids long. Trimming took 6 bases from V and 2 from J; bases not matched to a gene: 8. Looked up from germline, CDR1 is DFQATT and CDR2 is SNEGSKA (reference sequence).

This clonotype was observed many times. The chain recombines TRBV3-1 with TRBJ1-2; possibly TRBD1 for D (5 bases). Per germline, CDR1 LGHDT and CDR2 YNNKEL (reference sequence). The CDR3 covers 14 residues. Deletions cut 0 bases from V and 8 bases from J, with 13 bases between. CDR3 in DNA: TGTGCCAGCAGCCAAGACCCCAGGGCAAGAGGCTACACCTTC. Its protein is CASSQDPRARGYTF.

This clonotype has at least ten counts. The gene calls are TRBV6-1 and TRBJ1-5; a weak D match, TRBD1 (5 bases). Germline V gives CDR1 MNHNS, CDR2 SASEGT. The V and J ends lost 6 bases and 5 bases respectively, with 14 bases between them. The CDR3 is 14 residues long. The CDR3 reads CASRFRQLDQPQHF. In DNA form, the CDR3 reads TGTGCCAGCAGATTCAGACAGCTCGATCAGCCCCAGCATTTT.